A selection of T cell receptor beta chains follows, all from one sample in a study of naive and memory T cell subsets. A single record per CDR3 protein comes from TCRdb applying MiXCR to the 5' RACE reads. In the table there are 55,000 to 65,000 distinct CDR3 sequences, 8% of which are singletons. The receptors originated from a female donor in good health. CDR3s include the opening cysteine and the closing phenylalanine or tryptophan. A D gene is named only where the DNA matches it firmly. Only some rows state a clone size, as once, few, many or a class for expanded clones.

TRBV28	NA	NA	TRBJ2-7	CASRNRDRSSYEQYF	TGTGCCAGCAGAAACCGGGACCGCAGCTCCTACGAGCAGTACTTC
TRBV6-5	NA	NA	TRBJ1-2	CASSYSKGNYGYTF	TGTGCCAGCAGTTACTCGAAAGGCAACTATGGCTACACCTTC
TRBV3-1	NA	TRBD2	TRBJ2-4	CASSLFPMGLAGGPGPKNIQYF	TGTGCCAGCAGCCTTTTTCCCATGGGACTAGCGGGGGGCCCGGGTCCTAAAAACATTCAGTACTTC
TRBV4-1	few	TRBD2	TRBJ2-7	CASSPGGTQDYEQYF	TGCGCCAGCAGCCCCGGGGGGACCCAGGACTACGAGCAGTACTTC
TRBV28	many	TRBD1	TRBJ1-2	CATGEGAYGYTF	TGTGCCACAGGGGAGGGGGCCTATGGCTACACCTTC
TRBV20-1	NA	NA	TRBJ1-1	CSARDLSMMNTEAFF	TGCAGTGCTAGGGACCTCAGTATGATGAACACTGAAGCTTTCTTT
TRBV9	NA	NA	TRBJ2-1	CASSPRGESYNEQFF	TGTGCCAGCAGCCCCCGCGGGGAATCCTACAATGAGCAGTTCTTC
TRBV7-3	few	TRBD2	TRBJ2-7	CASSLNGRAGEQYF	TGTGCCAGCAGCTTGAACGGGAGGGCCGGAGAGCAGTACTTC
TRBV20-1	NA	TRBD1	TRBJ1-2	CSASSTGSMLEGYTF	TGCAGTGCTTCGTCGACAGGGAGCATGTTAGAAGGCTACACCTTC
TRBV14	few	TRBD1	TRBJ2-7	CASSQWGDRAYEQYF	TGTGCCAGCAGCCAATGGGGAGACAGGGCCTACGAGCAGTACTTC
TRBV5-1	once	NA	TRBJ1-1	CASRQQENTEAFF	TGCGCCAGCAGACAACAGGAGAACACTGAAGCTTTCTTT
TRBV3-1	few	NA	TRBJ2-2	CASIDRQNTGELFF	TGTGCCAGCATCGATCGTCAGAACACCGGGGAGCTGTTTTTT
TRBV24-1	many	NA	TRBJ2-5	CATSDAKETQYF	TGTGCCACCAGTGATGCAAAAGAGACCCAGTACTTC
TRBV30	NA	NA	TRBJ1-5	CAWTRGKGQPQHF	TGTGCCTGGACCCGGGGGAAGGGGCAGCCCCAGCATTTT
TRBV7-9	few	NA	TRBJ2-7	CASSSRTVEQYF	TGTGCCAGCAGCTCTCGGACAGTTGAGCAGTACTTC
TRBV4-2	few	NA	TRBJ1-2	CASSQFSEGYTF	TGTGCCAGCAGCCAATTCAGTGAGGGCTACACCTTC
TRBV19	few	TRBD1	TRBJ1-5	CASSIHPGQGVGNQPQHF	TGTGCCAGTAGTATCCACCCGGGACAGGGGGTAGGCAATCAGCCCCAGCATTTT
TRBV7-3	few	TRBD1	TRBJ1-2	CASSLSGQGVGGYTF	TGTGCCAGCAGCTTAAGTGGACAGGGCGTCGGTGGCTACACCTTC
TRBV6-2/TRBV6-3	many	TRBD1	TRBJ1-1	CASSRRQGDTEAFF	TGTGCCAGCAGTCGCCGACAGGGCGACACTGAAGCTTTCTTT
TRBV12-3/TRBV12-4	NA	NA	TRBJ1-4	CASSLARKLFF	TGTGCCAGCAGTTTGGCAAGAAAACTGTTTTTT
TRBV5-1	few	TRBD2	TRBJ2-7	CASSLAGTSGSSYEQYF	TGCGCCAGCAGCTTGGCGGGGACTAGCGGAAGCTCCTACGAGCAGTACTTC
TRBV28	many	NA	TRBJ2-5	CASSLSLREETQYF	TGTGCCAGCAGTTTAAGTCTCCGGGAAGAGACCCAGTACTTC
TRBV29-1	many	NA	TRBJ2-6	CSVELFAGDSGANVLTF	TGCAGCGTTGAATTGTTCGCCGGAGACTCTGGGGCCAACGTCCTGACTTTC
TRBV28	many	TRBD1	TRBJ1-5	CASHLQGAPSNQPQHF	TGTGCCAGCCACTTACAGGGGGCACCTAGCAATCAGCCCCAGCATTTT
TRBV29-1	many	TRBD1	TRBJ1-2	CSVEDPATGGFGYGYTF	TGCAGCGTTGAAGATCCGGCGACAGGGGGATTTGGCTATGGCTACACCTTC
TRBV7-2	many	NA	TRBJ2-7	CASSLSVLTSSYEQYF	TGTGCCAGCAGCCTATCCGTTCTGACGAGTTCCTACGAGCAGTACTTC
TRBV28	NA	TRBD1	TRBJ2-7	CASYRGSIGSEQYF	TGTGCCAGTTACAGGGGTAGCATCGGATCCGAGCAGTACTTC
TRBV20-1	NA	TRBD2	TRBJ2-3	CSARDRGRGTDTQYF	TGCAGTGCTAGAGATCGCGGGAGAGGGACAGATACGCAGTATTTT
TRBV6-4	few	NA	TRBJ2-1	CASSDTGYNEQFF	TGTGCCAGCAGTGATACAGGGTACAATGAGCAGTTCTTC
TRBV5-4	NA	NA	TRBJ2-7	CASSLAGTPYEQYF	TGTGCCAGCAGCTTGGCCGGGACTCCCTACGAGCAGTACTTC
TRBV7-2	many	TRBD2	TRBJ2-2	CASSLTLKRETSVNTGELFF	TGTGCCAGCAGCTTAACTCTCAAACGGGAGACTAGCGTTAACACCGGGGAGCTGTTTTTT
TRBV14	NA	NA	TRBJ1-5	CASSQTGRSDQPQHF	TGTGCCAGCAGCCAAACAGGGAGAAGTGATCAGCCCCAGCATTTT
TRBV28	few	NA	TRBJ2-1	CASSLYRGLSYNEQFF	TGTGCCAGCAGTTTATATCGGGGATTATCCTACAATGAGCAGTTCTTC
TRBV2	NA	NA	TRBJ1-2	CASSPGQSSYGYTF	TGTGCCAGCAGCCCAGGACAGTCCAGCTATGGCTACACCTTC
TRBV11-1	few	NA	TRBJ1-1	CASSPRGGEGTEAFF	TGTGCCAGCAGCCCTAGGGGGGGAGAAGGTACTGAAGCTTTCTTT
TRBV3-1	NA	TRBD1	TRBJ1-2	CASSQEYGTGDGYTF	TGTGCCAGCAGCCAAGAGTACGGGACAGGCGACGGCTACACCTTC
TRBV21-1	NA	NA	TRBJ2-3	CASTSQGQGVRLGTQYF	TGTGCCAGCACGAGCCAGGGACAGGGGGTTCGTTTGGGTACGCAGTATTTT
TRBV20-1	few	NA	TRBJ1-4	CSAYQGEKLFF	TGCAGTGCTTACCAGGGGGAAAAACTGTTTTTT
TRBV7-9	many	TRBD2	TRBJ2-5	CASSLARGGQETQYF	TGTGCCAGCAGCTTAGCGCGGGGGGGCCAAGAGACCCAGTACTTC
TRBV5-8	NA	NA	TRBJ2-3	CASSLRGSADTQYF	TGTGCCAGCAGCTTAAGGGGATCCGCAGATACGCAGTATTTT
TRBV5-5	few	NA	TRBJ1-5	CASSEQRLIQPDQPQHF	TGTGCCAGCAGCGAACAACGACTTATACAGCCGGATCAGCCCCAGCATTTT
TRBV18	NA	TRBD1	TRBJ1-1	CASSPGQGIEASF	TGTGCCAGCTCACCGGGACAGGGCATCGAAGCTTCCTTT
TRBV7-2	many	NA	TRBJ2-7	CASSLFHRARGVEQYF	TGTGCCAGCAGCTTGTTCCACAGGGCCCGCGGGGTCGAGCAGTACTTC
TRBV20-1	many	NA	TRBJ1-3	CSACSGNTIYF	TGCAGTGCTTGCTCTGGAAACACCATATATTTT
TRBV28	NA	TRBD1	TRBJ1-5	CASSGTGGDQPQHF	TGTGCCAGCAGTGGCACAGGGGGAGACCAGCCCCAGCATTTT
TRBV29-1	many	NA	TRBJ1-2	CSVEGTPGPPGYGYTF	TGCAGCGTTGAAGGTACCCCGGGACCTCCCGGGTATGGCTACACCTTC
TRBV29-1	NA	TRBD2	TRBJ2-1	CSVVTSVGKQFF	TGCAGCGTTGTCACTAGCGTGGGTAAGCAGTTCTTC
TRBV12-3/TRBV12-4	few	NA	TRBJ2-7	CASSPGGLRLEQYF	TGTGCCAGCAGTCCCGGGGGTCTTCGGCTCGAGCAGTACTTC
TRBV11-2	few	TRBD1	TRBJ2-5	CASSSMDRPETQYF	TGTGCCAGCAGCTCCATGGACAGGCCAGAGACCCAGTACTTC
TRBV19	few	NA	TRBJ2-7	CASSPGPNSYEQYF	TGTGCCAGTAGCCCGGGACCCAACTCCTACGAGCAGTACTTC